Below, 9 T cell receptor beta chains from the same sample are listed, as sequenced in a study of cytomegalovirus exposure and HLA in healthy donors. Primers included in the PCR were 60 Vbeta and 13 Jbeta primers. Profiled with immunoSEQ multiplex PCR; TCRdb holds only in-frame clones, not every one. This table lists approximately 58,000 clones. Specimen: PBMCs. The receptors stem from a man between 18 and 35 years old in good health and CMV-seropositive.

The CDR3 sequence: CASSPGQGAGANVLTF. For the CDR3, the DNA is TGTGCCAGCAGCCCAGGACAGGGGGCCGGGGCCAACGTCCTGACTTTC. The chain is built from TRBV9 and TRBJ2-6, with 11 bases aligning to TRBD1. CDR3 length: 16 residues. The junction had 4 bases not matched to a gene; V was cut back by 4 bases and J by 4 bases. Germline CDR1 and CDR2: SGDLS and YYNGEE.

The rearrangement uses TRBV30 and TRBJ1-1; TRBD1 aligns across 7 bases. V was clipped by 0 bases and J by 0 bases; unmatched bases: 4. CDR1 and CDR2 from the germline V gene are GTSNPN and SVGIG (reference sequence). The CDR3 runs 15 residues. In nucleotides, the CDR3 is TGTGCCTGGAGTGTCGTGGACAGGTTGAACACTGAAGCTTTCTTT. Translated: CAWSVVDRLNTEAFF.

This rearrangement joins TRBV10-3 to TRBJ2-5; 8 nucleotides agree with TRBD2. The ends lost 3 bases at V and 3 bases at J; junction bases unmatched: 3. CDR1 ENHRY and CDR2 SYGVKD come from the germline V gene. The length of the CDR3 is 14 residues. CDR3 sequence (DNA): TGTGCCATCAGTGAAGAACTAGCGGAAGAGACCCAGTACTTC. Translating it yields CAISEELAEETQYF.

V is TRBV28 and J is TRBJ2-7; D is possibly TRBD2 (5 bases). Germline loops: CDR1 MDHEN, CDR2 SYDVKM. V dropped 6 bases and J dropped 5 bases, with 8 bases sitting between them. This CDR3 region has 11 residues. DNA for the CDR3: TGTGCCAGCAGCGGGATGAACGAGCAGTACTTC. Translation gives CASSGMNEQYF.

The V and J genes are TRBV13 and TRBJ1-1, with 8 positions matching TRBD1. V shed 4 bases and J 3 bases; nucleotides not matched to a gene: 10. In germline, CDR1 is PRHDT, CDR2 FYEKMQ (reference sequence). This CDR3 is built from 16 residues. CDR3 coding DNA: TGTGCCAGCAGCTCCGGGACAGGACCATATTACACTGAAGCTTTCTTT. Protein product: CASSSGTGPYYTEAFF.

This chain joins TRBV5-4 and TRBJ2-5; the match to TRBD1 covers 9 bases. Trimming cost V 3 bases and J 3 bases; bases outside gene matches: 6. CDR1 SGHNT and CDR2 YYREEE come from the germline V gene (reference sequence). The CDR3 extends over 15 amino acids. CDR3 loop: CASSSVGTGKETQYF. The CDR3 coding sequence is TGTGCCAGCAGCTCGGTCGGGACAGGGAAAGAGACCCAGTACTTC.

This sequence joins TRBV7-9 and TRBJ2-5, with D perhaps TRBD1 (5 bases). The ends were cut back, 1 base at V and 5 bases at J, with 14 bases in the middle. Germline V gives CDR1 SEHNR, CDR2 FQNEAQ (reference sequence). The CDR3 is 15 amino acids. The CDR3 reads CASSLVGAVWETQYF. For the CDR3, the DNA is TGTGCCAGCAGCTTAGTTGGGGCGGTCTGGGAGACCCAGTACTTC.

V is TRBV19 and J is TRBJ2-3, with TRBD2 matching 8 bases. The germline gives CDR1 LNHDA, CDR2 SQIVND (reference sequence). The junction had 8 bases not matched to a gene; V was cut back by 7 bases and J by 5 bases. The CDR3 sequence is 14 residues long. The CDR3 loop is CASTDRGGVDTQYF. The CDR3 DNA sequence: TGTGCCAGTACCGACCGGGGGGGGGTAGATACGCAGTATTTT.

This sequence joins TRBV20-1 and TRBJ1-2, with 8 bases lining up with TRBD1. The V segment lost 6 bases and the J segment 8 bases; nucleotides outside the gene matches: 5. Per germline, CDR1 DFQATT and CDR2 SNEGSKA (reference sequence). CDR3 length: 11 amino acids. CDR3 sequence (DNA): TGCAGTGCCTCGGACAGGGAAGGCTACACCTTC. It translates to CSASDREGYTF.